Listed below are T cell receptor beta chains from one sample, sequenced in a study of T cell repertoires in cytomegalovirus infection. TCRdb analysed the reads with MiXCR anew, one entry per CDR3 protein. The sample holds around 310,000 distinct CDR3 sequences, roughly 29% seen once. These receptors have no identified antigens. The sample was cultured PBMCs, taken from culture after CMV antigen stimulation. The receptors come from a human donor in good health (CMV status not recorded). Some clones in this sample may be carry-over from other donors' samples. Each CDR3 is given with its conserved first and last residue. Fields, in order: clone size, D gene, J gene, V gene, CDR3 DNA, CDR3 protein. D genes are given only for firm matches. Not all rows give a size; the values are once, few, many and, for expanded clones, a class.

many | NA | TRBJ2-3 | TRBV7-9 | TGTGCCAGCAGCTTAGCGGGGGTACTAGTCCGAGATACGCAGTATTTT | CASSLAGVLVRDTQYF
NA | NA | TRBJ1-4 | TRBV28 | TGTGCCAGCAGTTTTGTGGGACGGGTGAATGAAAAACTGTTTTTT | CASSFVGRVNEKLFF
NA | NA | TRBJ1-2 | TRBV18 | TGTGCCAGCTCACAAGGGAGCGCCGGCTACACCTTC | CASSQGSAGYTF
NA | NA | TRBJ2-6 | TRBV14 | TGTGCCAGCAGCCTTGCCAACGTCCTGACTTTC | CASSLANVLTF
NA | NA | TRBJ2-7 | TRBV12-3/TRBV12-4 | TGTGCCAGCAGTTTAGGAGCGGTCTACGAGCAGTACTTC | CASSLGAVYEQYF
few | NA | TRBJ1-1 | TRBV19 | TGTGCCAGTAGTTCCCCGGGACGGCCGAACACTGAAGCTTTCTTT | CASSSPGRPNTEAFF
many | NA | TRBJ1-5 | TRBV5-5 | TGTGCCAGCAGCTCCGGATATAGCAATCAGCCCCAGCATTTT | CASSSGYSNQPQHF
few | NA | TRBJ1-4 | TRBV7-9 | TGTGCCAGCAGCTTCTCCCCAACTAATGAAAAACTGTTTTTT | CASSFSPTNEKLFF
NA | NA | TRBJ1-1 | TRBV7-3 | TGTGCCAGCAGCCCCAACACGAACACTGAAGCTTTCTTT | CASSPNTNTEAFF
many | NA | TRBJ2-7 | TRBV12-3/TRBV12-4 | TGTGCCAGCAGTCCACGTGGAGTGAGCTCCTACGAGCAGTACTTC | CASSPRGVSSYEQYF
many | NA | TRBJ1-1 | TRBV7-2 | TGTGCCAGCAGCCTATCGGACAGCATGAACACTGAAGCTTTCTTT | CASSLSDSMNTEAFF
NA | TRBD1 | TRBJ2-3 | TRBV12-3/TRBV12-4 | TGTGCCAGCAGTTCGCGGACAGGGTATTCGGATACGCAGTATTTT | CASSSRTGYSDTQYF
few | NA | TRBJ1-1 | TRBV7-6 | TGTGCCAGCAGCCGAGGAGGCGGAACGATGAACACTGAAGCTTTCTTT | CASSRGGGTMNTEAFF
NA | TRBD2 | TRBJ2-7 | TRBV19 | TGTGCCAGTAGTTCTAGCGGGGAAGTCTACGAGCAGTACTTC | CASSSSGEVYEQYF
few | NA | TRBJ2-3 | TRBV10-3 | TGTGCCATCAGTGATAACCCAGATACGCAGTATTTT | CAISDNPDTQYF
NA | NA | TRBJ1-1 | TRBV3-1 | TGTGCCAGCAGCCAAAGGGGAGGGGGATGGACTGAAGCTTTCTTT | CASSQRGGGWTEAFF
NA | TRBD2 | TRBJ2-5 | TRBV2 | TGTGCCAGCACCAAGACTAGCGGGGGCTCAAAGGGGACCCAGTACTTC | CASTKTSGGSKGTQYF
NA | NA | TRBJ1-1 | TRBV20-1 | TGCAGTGCTAGAGACAGTATGAACACTGAAGCTTTCTTT | CSARDSMNTEAFF
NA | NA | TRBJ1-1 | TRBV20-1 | TGCAGTGCTACCCTTCCCCGGAACACTGAAGCTTTCTTT | CSATLPRNTEAFF
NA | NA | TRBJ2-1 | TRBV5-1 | TGCGCCAGCAGCTTGGATCCGGTCCTCTACAATGAGCAGTTCTTC | CASSLDPVLYNEQFF
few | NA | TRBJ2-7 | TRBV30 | TGTGCCTGGAGGGCCGGCTACTACTACGAGCAGTACTTC | CAWRAGYYYEQYF
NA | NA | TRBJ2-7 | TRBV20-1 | TGCAGTGCTAGAGATACGGGAGCCGCCTTGGGGCAGTACTTC | CSARDTGAALGQYF
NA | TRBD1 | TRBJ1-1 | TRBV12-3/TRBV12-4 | TGTGCCAGCCTAGGACAGGGGCCCGTCGGGGACACTGAAGCTTTCTTT | CASLGQGPVGDTEAFF
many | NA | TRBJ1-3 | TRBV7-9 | TGTGCCAGCAGCTTAAGCTCGACAGCACCGTCTGGAAACACCATATATTTT | CASSLSSTAPSGNTIYF
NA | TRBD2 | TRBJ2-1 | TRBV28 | TGTGCCACCGTAGCGGGAGGGAGCTTAACGGGGTCCTACAATGAGCAGTTCTTC | CATVAGGSLTGSYNEQFF
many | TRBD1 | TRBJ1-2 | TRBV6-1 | TGTGCCAGCAAACGGACAGGGGAGGACACCTTC | CASKRTGEDTF
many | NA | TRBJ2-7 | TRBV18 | TGTGCCAGCAGCCCTCCCGGCTCCTACGAGCAGTACTTC | CASSPPGSYEQYF
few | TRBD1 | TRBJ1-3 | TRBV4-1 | TGCGCCAGCAGCCAAGACCGACAGGGGGCTGCGGGAAACACCATATATTTT | CASSQDRQGAAGNTIYF
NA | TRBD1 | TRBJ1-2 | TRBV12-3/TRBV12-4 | TGTGCCAGCAGTTTTGCCGGGACAGGGGACTATGGCTACACCTTC | CASSFAGTGDYGYTF
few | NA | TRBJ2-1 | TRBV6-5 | TGTGCCAGCAGCTTTACCACCTACAATGAGCAGTTCTTC | CASSFTTYNEQFF
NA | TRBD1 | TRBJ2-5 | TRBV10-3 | TGTGCCATCAGTGAGCCCGGGACAGGGGGCGCCTGGGGGGAGACCCAGTACTTC | CAISEPGTGGAWGETQYF
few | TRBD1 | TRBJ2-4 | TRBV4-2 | TGTGCCAGCAGCCAAGAAAAGCGGACAGGGCCCCAAAACATTCAGTACTTC | CASSQEKRTGPQNIQYF
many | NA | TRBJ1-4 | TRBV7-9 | TGTGCCAGCAGCTCAGGGGCGGATGAAAAACTGTTTTTT | CASSSGADEKLFF
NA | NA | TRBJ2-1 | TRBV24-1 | TGTGCCACCAGTGATTCCCTTAAGGGTGAGCAGTTCTTC | CATSDSLKGEQFF
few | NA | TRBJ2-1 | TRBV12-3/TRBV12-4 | TGTGCCAGCAGCCCTAGGGGGAACACCTACAATGAGCAGTTCTTC | CASSPRGNTYNEQFF
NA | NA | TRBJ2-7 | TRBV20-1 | TGCAGTGTCCGCGGAAGGTCTTTCCCAACCTACGAGCAGTACTTC | CSVRGRSFPTYEQYF
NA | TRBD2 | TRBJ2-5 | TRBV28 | TGTGCCAGCAGTGGCTCGGGTGGTGGGCTAGCGGGGAAGCAAGAGACCCAGTACTTC | CASSGSGGGLAGKQETQYF
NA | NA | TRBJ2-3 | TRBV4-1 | TGCGCCAGCAGCCCTCCTCTTCGCACAGATACGCAGTATTTT | CASSPPLRTDTQYF
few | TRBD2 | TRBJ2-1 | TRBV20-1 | TGCAGTGCAGGGGGGGGGACTAGCGATTACAATGAGCAGTTCTTC | CSAGGGTSDYNEQFF
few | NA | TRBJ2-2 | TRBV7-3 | TGTGCCAGCAGCCTCCGGGACACTTACACCGGGGAGCTGTTTTTT | CASSLRDTYTGELFF
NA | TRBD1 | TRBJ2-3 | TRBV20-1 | TGCAGTGCTAGGGGACCCACAGGGGGCGCAGATACGCAGTATTTT | CSARGPTGGADTQYF
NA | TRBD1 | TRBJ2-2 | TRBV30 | TGTGCCTGGAGTCCGGGACAGGGCCTCACCGGGGAGCTGTTTTTT | CAWSPGQGLTGELFF
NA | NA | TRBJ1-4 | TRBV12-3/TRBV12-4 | TGTGCCAGCAGGGGGCTCGTTGAAAAACTGTTTTTT | CASRGLVEKLFF
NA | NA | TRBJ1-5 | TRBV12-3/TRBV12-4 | TGTGCCAGCAGTCAGGCCGGGGATCAGCCCCAGCATTTT | CASSQAGDQPQHF
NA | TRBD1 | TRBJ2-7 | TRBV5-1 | TGCGCCAGCAGCTTGGCCGACAGGGGCGACGAGCAGTACTTC | CASSLADRGDEQYF
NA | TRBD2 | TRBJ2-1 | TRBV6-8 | TGTGCCAGCAGTTACACCTGGGCTAGCGGGAATTCGTTTGAGCAGTTCTTC | CASSYTWASGNSFEQFF
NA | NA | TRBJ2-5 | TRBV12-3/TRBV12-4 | TGTGCCAGCACCCGTAACCAGCAAGAGACCCAGTACTTC | CASTRNQQETQYF
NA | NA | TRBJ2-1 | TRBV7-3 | TGTGCCAGCAGCCCCATAGCGTTCAATGAGCAGTTCTTC | CASSPIAFNEQFF
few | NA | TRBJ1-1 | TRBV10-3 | TGTGCCATCAGTTTGACGACGGCGTACACTGAAGCTTTCTTT | CAISLTTAYTEAFF
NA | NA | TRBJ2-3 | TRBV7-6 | TGTGCCAGCAGCTCTGACGAAGGGGCAGATACGCAGTATTTT | CASSSDEGADTQYF
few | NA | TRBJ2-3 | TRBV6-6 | TGTGCCAGCACTCTTGGACTTGGGACCGAGCAGTATTTT | CASTLGLGTEQYF
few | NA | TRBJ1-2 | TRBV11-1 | TGTGCCAGCAGCTTGACCGACGGGGGGGACTATGGCTACACCTTC | CASSLTDGGDYGYTF
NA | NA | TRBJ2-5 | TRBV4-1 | TGCGCCAGCAGCCAAGACGCCAAGACCCAGTACTTC | CASSQDAKTQYF
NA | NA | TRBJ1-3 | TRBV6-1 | TGTGCCAGCAGTGAAGATTCGTTGGGGGGAAACACCATATATTTT | CASSEDSLGGNTIYF
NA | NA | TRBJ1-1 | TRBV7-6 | TGTGCCAGCAGCTTGTCGCTCGGACAGAACACTGAAGCTTTCTTT | CASSLSLGQNTEAFF
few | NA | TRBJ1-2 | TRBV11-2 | TGTGCCAGCAGCTTGCCATACTATGGCTACACCTTC | CASSLPYYGYTF
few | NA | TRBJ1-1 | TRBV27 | TGTGCCAGCAGTTTAAGGGGTTTTACTGAAGCTTTCTTT | CASSLRGFTEAFF
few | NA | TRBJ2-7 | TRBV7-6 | TGTGCTAGCAGCTTAGAGGGGCGAGGCGAGCAGTACTTC | CASSLEGRGEQYF
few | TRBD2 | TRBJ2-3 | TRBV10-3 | TGTGCCACCAGAGATCCGCGGGAGTCGAGCCCAGATACGCAGTATTTT | CATRDPRESSPDTQYF